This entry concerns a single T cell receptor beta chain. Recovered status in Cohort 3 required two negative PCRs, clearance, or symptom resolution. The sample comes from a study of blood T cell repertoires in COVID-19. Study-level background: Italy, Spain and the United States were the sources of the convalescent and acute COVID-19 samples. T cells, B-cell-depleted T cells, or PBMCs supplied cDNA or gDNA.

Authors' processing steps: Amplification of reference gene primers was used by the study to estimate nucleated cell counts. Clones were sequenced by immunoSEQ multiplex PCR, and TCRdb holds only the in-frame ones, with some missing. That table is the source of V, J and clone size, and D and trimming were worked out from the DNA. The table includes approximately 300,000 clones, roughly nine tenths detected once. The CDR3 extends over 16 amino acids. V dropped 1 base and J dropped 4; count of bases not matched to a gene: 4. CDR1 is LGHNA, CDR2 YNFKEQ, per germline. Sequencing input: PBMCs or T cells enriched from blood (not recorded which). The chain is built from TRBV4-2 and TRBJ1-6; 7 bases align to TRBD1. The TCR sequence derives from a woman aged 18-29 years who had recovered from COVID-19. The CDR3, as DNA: TGTGCCAGCAGCCAAGCCAGACAGGGTTATAATTCACCCCTCCACTTT. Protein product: CASSQARQGYNSPLHF.